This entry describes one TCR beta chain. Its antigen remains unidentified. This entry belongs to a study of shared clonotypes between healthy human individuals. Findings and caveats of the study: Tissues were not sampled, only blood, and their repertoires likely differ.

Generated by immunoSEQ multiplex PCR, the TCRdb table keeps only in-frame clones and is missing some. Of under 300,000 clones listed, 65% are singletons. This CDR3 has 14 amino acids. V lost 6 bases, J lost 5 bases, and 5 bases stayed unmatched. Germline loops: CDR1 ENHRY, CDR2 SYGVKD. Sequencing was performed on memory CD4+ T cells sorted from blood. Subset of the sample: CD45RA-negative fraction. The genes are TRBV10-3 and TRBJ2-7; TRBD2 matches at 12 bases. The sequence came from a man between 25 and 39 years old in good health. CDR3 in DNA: TGTGCCATCAGCAAGACTAGCGGGAGCCACGAGCAGTACTTC. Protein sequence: CAISKTSGSHEQYF.